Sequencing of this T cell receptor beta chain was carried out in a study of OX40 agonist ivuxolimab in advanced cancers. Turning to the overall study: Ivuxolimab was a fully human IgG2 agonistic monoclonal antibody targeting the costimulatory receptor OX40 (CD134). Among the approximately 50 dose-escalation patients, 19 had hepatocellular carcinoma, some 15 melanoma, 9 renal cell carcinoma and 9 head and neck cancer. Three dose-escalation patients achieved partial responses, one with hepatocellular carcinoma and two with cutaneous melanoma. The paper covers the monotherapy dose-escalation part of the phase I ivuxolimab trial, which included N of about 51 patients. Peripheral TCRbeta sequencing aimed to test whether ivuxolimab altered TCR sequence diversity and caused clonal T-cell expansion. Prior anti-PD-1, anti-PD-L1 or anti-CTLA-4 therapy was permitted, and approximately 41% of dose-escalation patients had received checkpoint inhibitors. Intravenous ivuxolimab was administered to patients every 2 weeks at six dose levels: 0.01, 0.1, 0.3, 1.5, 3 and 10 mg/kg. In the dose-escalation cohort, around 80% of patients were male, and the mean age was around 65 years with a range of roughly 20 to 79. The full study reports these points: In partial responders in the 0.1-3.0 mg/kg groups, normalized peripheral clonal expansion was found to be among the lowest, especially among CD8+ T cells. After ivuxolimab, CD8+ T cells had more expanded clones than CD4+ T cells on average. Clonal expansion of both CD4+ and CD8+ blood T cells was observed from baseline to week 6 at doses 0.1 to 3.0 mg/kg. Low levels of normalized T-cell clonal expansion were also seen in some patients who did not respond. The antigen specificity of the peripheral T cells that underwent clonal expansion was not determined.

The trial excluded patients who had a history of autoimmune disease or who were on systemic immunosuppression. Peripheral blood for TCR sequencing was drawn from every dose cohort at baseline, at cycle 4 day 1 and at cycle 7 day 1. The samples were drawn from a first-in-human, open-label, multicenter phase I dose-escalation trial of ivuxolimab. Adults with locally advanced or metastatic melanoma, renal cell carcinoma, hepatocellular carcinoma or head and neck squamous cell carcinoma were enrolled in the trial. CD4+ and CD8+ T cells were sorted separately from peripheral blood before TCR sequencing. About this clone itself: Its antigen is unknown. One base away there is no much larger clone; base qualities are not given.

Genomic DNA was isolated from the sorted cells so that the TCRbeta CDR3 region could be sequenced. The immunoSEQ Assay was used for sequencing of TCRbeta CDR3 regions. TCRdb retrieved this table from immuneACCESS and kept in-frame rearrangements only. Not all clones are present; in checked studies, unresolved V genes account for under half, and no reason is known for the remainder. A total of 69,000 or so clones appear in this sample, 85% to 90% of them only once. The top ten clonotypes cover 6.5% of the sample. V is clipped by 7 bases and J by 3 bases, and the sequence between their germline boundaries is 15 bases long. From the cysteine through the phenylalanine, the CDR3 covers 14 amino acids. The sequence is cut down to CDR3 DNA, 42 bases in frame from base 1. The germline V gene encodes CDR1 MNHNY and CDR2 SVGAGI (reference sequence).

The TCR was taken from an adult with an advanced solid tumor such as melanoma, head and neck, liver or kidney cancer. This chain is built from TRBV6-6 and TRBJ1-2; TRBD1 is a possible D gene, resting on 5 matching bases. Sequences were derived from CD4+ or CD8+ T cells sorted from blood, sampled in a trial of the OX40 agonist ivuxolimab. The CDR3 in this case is CASISTGGDYGYTF. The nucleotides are TGTGCCAGCATCTCGACCGGGGGAGACTATGGCTACACCTTC.